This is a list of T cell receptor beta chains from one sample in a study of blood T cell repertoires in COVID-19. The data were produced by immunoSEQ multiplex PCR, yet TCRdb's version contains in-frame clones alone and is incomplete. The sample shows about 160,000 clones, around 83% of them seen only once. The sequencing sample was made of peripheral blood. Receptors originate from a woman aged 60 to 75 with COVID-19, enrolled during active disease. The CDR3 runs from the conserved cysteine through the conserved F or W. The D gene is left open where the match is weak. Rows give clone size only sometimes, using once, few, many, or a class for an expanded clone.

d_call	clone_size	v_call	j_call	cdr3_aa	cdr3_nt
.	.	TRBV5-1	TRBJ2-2	CASSSLRGGSPGELFF	TGCGCCAGCAGCTCCCTTAGGGGGGGGTCCCCCGGGGAGCTGTTTTTT
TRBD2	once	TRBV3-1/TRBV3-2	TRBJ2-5	CASSQNLAGGPWETQYF	TGTGCCAGCAGCCAAAATCTAGCGGGAGGGCCTTGGGAGACCCAGTACTTC
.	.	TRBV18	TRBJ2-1	CASSPQSGVGGSYNEQFF	TGTGCCAGCTCACCACAGAGTGGGGTGGGGGGCTCCTACAATGAGCAGTTCTTC
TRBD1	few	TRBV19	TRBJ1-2	CASSRDRGLYGYTF	TGTGCCAGTAGTCGGGACAGGGGGCTCTATGGCTACACCTTC
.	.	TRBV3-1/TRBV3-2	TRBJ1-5	CASSPAGRSNQPQHF	TGTGCCAGCAGTCCAGCCGGGAGAAGCAATCAGCCCCAGCATTTT
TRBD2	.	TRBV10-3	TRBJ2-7	CAISDTQREIGYEQYF	TGTGCCATCAGTGATACCCAGCGGGAGATAGGCTACGAGCAGTACTTC
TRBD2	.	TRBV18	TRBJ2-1	CASSPPGLAGASYNEQFF	TGTGCCAGCTCACCACCGGGACTAGCGGGAGCTTCGTACAATGAGCAGTTCTTC
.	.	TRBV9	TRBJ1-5	CASSEQDSRNQPQHF	TGTGCCAGCAGCGAACAGGACAGCCGAAATCAGCCCCAGCATTTT
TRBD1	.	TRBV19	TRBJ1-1	CASRTGDLGNTEAFF	TGTGCCAGTCGAACAGGGGACCTAGGGAACACTGAAGCTTTCTTT
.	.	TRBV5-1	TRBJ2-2	CASSLIQGRTGELFF	TGCGCCAGCAGCTTGATTCAGGGAAGAACCGGGGAGCTGTTTTTT
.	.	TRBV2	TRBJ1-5	CASSPGLTYNQPQHF	TGTGCCAGCAGTCCGGGTCTTACCTACAATCAGCCCCAGCATTTT
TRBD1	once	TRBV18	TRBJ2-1	CASSHPWDRVANEQFF	TGTGCCAGCTCACATCCGTGGGACAGGGTGGCCAATGAGCAGTTCTTC
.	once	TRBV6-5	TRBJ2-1	CASSYGAGNPYNEQFF	TGTGCCAGCAGTTACGGCGCCGGGAACCCCTACAATGAGCAGTTCTTC
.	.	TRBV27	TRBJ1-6	CASSPQGRVNSPLHF	TGTGCCAGCAGTCCCCAGGGGAGGGTTAATTCACCCCTCCACTTT
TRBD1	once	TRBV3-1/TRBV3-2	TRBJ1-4	CASRNQGAQPGKLFF	TGTGCCAGCCGAAACCAGGGGGCCCAGCCGGGAAAACTGTTTTTT
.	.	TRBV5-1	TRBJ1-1	CASREGMNTEAFF	TGCGCCAGCAGGGAGGGCATGAACACTGAAGCTTTCTTT
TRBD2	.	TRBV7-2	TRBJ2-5	CASRPRSGGASRETQYF	TGTGCCAGCAGGCCTCGTAGCGGGGGGGCGTCAAGGGAGACCCAGTACTTC